This T cell receptor (beta chain) was sequenced during a study of CD8 T cells in ankylosing spondylitis. Regarding the study as a whole: Peripheral blood samples showed relatively rare disease-linked clones, and these clones were CD8+. There was a TCR beta motif, made of several highly homologous variants, that appeared characteristic of ankylosing spondylitis blood.

This clonotype came up many times. As yet, its antigen is unknown. Each CDR3 protein gets one entry after TCRdb re-called the 5' RACE reads with MiXCR. The sample shows 450,000 to 550,000 distinct CDR3 sequences, about 5% of them seen only once. CDR1 is SGHRS, CDR2 YFSETQ, per germline. Trimming took 4 bases from V and 1 from J, leaving 12 bases between them. The CDR3 runs 15 residues. This sequence joins TRBV5-1 and TRBJ1-3; no clear D. Source material: blood, either unsorted or a sorted T cell fraction (not recorded which). The TCR was taken from a male donor with ankylosing spondylitis. As DNA, the CDR3 is TGCGCCAGCAGCCCCAGAAGCGGTTCTGGAAACACCATATATTTT. Translation gives CASSPRSGSGNTIYF.